This T cell receptor (beta chain) was sequenced in a study of CD8 T cells in ankylosing spondylitis. The ends were cut back, 0 bases at V and 6 bases at J, with 9 bases in the middle. The germline V gene has CDR1 SGHRS and CDR2 YFSETQ. The CDR3 covers 13 residues. Researchers built TCR beta libraries using quantitative 5'-RACE with molecular barcodes. TCRdb analysed the 5' RACE reads with MiXCR anew, one entry per CDR3 protein. The profile shows about 240,000 distinct CDR3 sequences, 9.5% to 12% of them singletons. The study, taken as a whole, reports: A motif of several highly homologous TCR beta variants was seen as apparently characteristic of ankylosing spondylitis blood.

This clonotype was recorded many times. Its specificity is unknown. Material for sequencing was blood, either unsorted or a sorted T cell fraction (not recorded which). The TCR was taken from a male donor with ankylosing spondylitis or in good health (not recorded which). The J gene is TRBJ1-1, the V gene TRBV5-1; D is uncertain. CDR3 nucleotide sequence: TGCGCCAGCAGCTTGGCTTACCAGGCTGAAGCTTTCTTT. Translating gives CASSLAYQAEAFF. Combining the CDR3 with reference TRBV5-1 and TRBJ1-1 gives the whole variable domain KAGVTQTPRYLIKTRGQQVTLSCSPISGHRSVSWYQQTPGQGLQFLFEYFSETQRNKGNFPGRFSGRQFSNSRSEMNVSTLELGDSALYLCASSLAYQAEAFFGQGTRLTVV.